Each of the 12 T cell receptor beta chains below was sequenced from the same sample in a study of cytomegalovirus exposure and HLA in healthy donors. Measured with immunoSEQ multiplex PCR; TCRdb has only the in-frame clones, and not every one. The sample records fewer than 60,000 clones, about 93% being singletons. Material for sequencing was PBMCs. These receptors came from a young woman in good health and CMV-seropositive.

This clone was picked up one time. The chain uses TRBV5-1 and TRBJ1-3, with D maybe TRBD1 (5 bases). The CDR3 extends over 16 amino acids. Trimming removed 1 base from V and 0 bases from J, with 11 bases in between. Germline V lookup: CDR1 SGHRS, CDR2 YFSETQ. The CDR3 protein is CASSLSGASSGNTIYF. The CDR3 DNA reads as TGCGCCAGCAGCTTGAGTGGGGCCAGCTCTGGAAACACCATATATTTT.

The chain uses TRBV4-1 and TRBJ2-2; 14 bases line up with TRBD2. Trimming cost V 8 bases and J 6 bases; bases outside gene matches: 8. The CDR3 is 16 amino acids. Germline values: CDR1 MGHRA, CDR2 YSYEKL. CDR3 amino acids: CASGGRLAGGSGELFF. CDR3 DNA sequence: TGCGCCAGCGGGGGGAGACTAGCGGGAGGGTCCGGGGAGCTGTTTTTT.

The chain carries TRBV19 and TRBJ2-2, with 9 nucleotides matching TRBD2. The CDR3 is 14 amino acids. V lost 6 bases to trimming and J lost 6 bases; unmatched junction nucleotides: 5. Looked up from germline, CDR1 is LNHDA and CDR2 is SQIVND (reference sequence). CDR3 sequence (DNA): TGTGCCAGTAGGAGGGAGCGGGGGGCCGGGGAGCTGTTTTTT. This sequence encodes CASRRERGAGELFF.

In this sample, this clone turned up a few times. The V and J genes are TRBV28 and TRBJ2-1; 10 nucleotides agree with TRBD2. V was pared by 8 bases and J by 7 bases, with 14 bases of the junction left unmatched. The CDR3 consists of 16 residues. Looked up from germline, CDR1 is MDHEN and CDR2 is SYDVKM. CDR3 in DNA: TGTGCCAGCCGGAAGGTGCGACTAGCGGGCATAAATGAGCAGTTCTTC. It is translated as CASRKVRLAGINEQFF.

This chain connects TRBV6-6 to TRBJ2-3; D uncertain. The ends were cut back, 5 bases at V and 6 bases at J, with 15 bases in the middle. The CDR3 runs 14 residues. Per the germline V gene, CDR1 is MNHNY and CDR2 is SVGAGI (reference sequence). The CDR3 region is CASSQAVLSDTQYF. The DNA of the CDR3 is TGTGCCAGCAGTCAGGCCGTACTTAGTGATACGCAGTATTTT.

V is TRBV28 and J is TRBJ2-7; D is perhaps TRBD1 (5 bases). Germline V gene lookup returns CDR1 MDHEN and CDR2 SYDVKM. Trimming shortened V by 8 bases and J by 8 bases, and 13 bases separated the two germline ends. The CDR3 contains 11 residues. DNA for the CDR3: TGTGCCAGCCTAGGGGTTCTCCAGCAGTACTTC. It yields the protein CASLGVLQQYF.

A single count supports this clone. J is TRBJ1-2 and V is TRBV28; D is unresolved. Germline CDR1 and CDR2: MDHEN and SYDVKM. V was clipped by 4 bases and J by 4 bases, with 7 bases between them. CDR3 length: 12 amino acids. CDR3 sequence: CASSSAGYGYTF. The CDR3 bases are TGTGCCAGCAGTTCGGCGGGCTATGGCTACACCTTC.

The chain joins TRBV6-6 to TRBJ2-3, with 9 bases fitting TRBD1. The CDR3 totals 15 residues. CDR1 and CDR2 (germline): MNHNY, SVGAGI (reference sequence). The V gene end was trimmed by 5 bases and the J gene end by 5 bases; junction bases not matched to a gene: 8. The CDR3 sequence: CASSTGTGWIDTQYF. The CDR3 DNA reads TGTGCCAGCAGTACCGGGACAGGGTGGATAGATACGCAGTATTTT.

The chain recombines TRBV4-1 with TRBJ2-1, with 7 bases fitting TRBD1. Trimming at V came to 4 bases and at J to 7 bases, leaving 13 bases not matched to a gene. The CDR3 length is 16 residues. Germline values: CDR1 MGHRA, CDR2 YSYEKL. The CDR3 DNA follows: TGCGCCAGCAGCCTCTACTCGGGACAGACCAATAATGAGCAGTTCTTC. This sequence encodes CASSLYSGQTNNEQFF.

The rearrangement joins TRBV9 to TRBJ2-5, with a possible D match to TRBD1 (5 bases). With 4 bases removed from V and 1 base from J, the gap between germline ends came to 14 bases. Germline lookup yields CDR1 SGDLS and CDR2 YYNGEE. The length of the CDR3 is 15 residues. The CDR3 bases are TGTGCCAGCAGCACCGCAGGGCATCGCCAAGAGACCCAGTACTTC. This translates into CASSTAGHRQETQYF.

V is TRBV5-4 and J is TRBJ2-3; D is possibly TRBD2 (5 bases). This CDR3 has 13 residues. Germline loops: CDR1 SGHNT, CDR2 YYREEE (reference sequence). V was shortened by 7 bases and J by 1 base, with 10 bases between the two germline ends. The CDR3 reads CASGNSGTDTQYF. For the CDR3, the DNA is TGTGCCAGCGGGAATAGCGGCACAGATACGCAGTATTTT.

This rearrangement joins TRBV6-5 to TRBJ2-7; D perhaps matches TRBD1 (6 bases). V was cut by 6 bases and J by 3 bases, with 9 bases left in between. Germline V CDR1 and CDR2: MNHEY, SVGAGI. This CDR3 comprises 12 residues. CDR3 nucleotide sequence: TGTGCCAGCAGCACGACAGGCTACGAGCAGTACTTC. Residues: CASSTTGYEQYF.